These 9 T cell receptor beta chains came from one sample sequenced in a study of blood T cell repertoires in COVID-19. The protocol was immunoSEQ multiplex PCR, while the TCRdb copy is restricted to in-frame clones and leaves out a portion. The sample contains a few hundred thousand clones, over 75% of which appear only once. The source material was peripheral blood. All receptors come from a human donor in a cohort sampled during active COVID-19.

This rearrangement joins TRBV6-4 to TRBJ1-1; D remains ambiguous. The CDR3 runs to 14 residues. Germline CDR1 reads MRHNA; CDR2 reads SNTAGT. V was shortened by 3 bases and J by 5 bases, with 13 bases between the two germline ends. CDR3 loop: CASSERLGLTEAFF. CDR3 DNA: TGTGCCAGCAGTGAAAGGTTGGGCCTGACTGAAGCTTTCTTT.

The chain uses TRBV6-2 or TRBV6-3 and TRBJ2-5; D is uncertain. The CDR3 is made up of 14 amino acids. CDR1 and CDR2 (germline): MNHEY, SVGEGT. The ends were cut back, 6 bases at V and 4 bases at J, with 15 bases in the middle. CDR3 DNA: TGTGCCAGCAGCCAGAACTATAATCGAGAGACCCAGTACTTC. Its translation: CASSQNYNRETQYF.

The chain joins TRBV11-2 to TRBJ1-1; D remains ambiguous. V was clipped by 2 bases and J by 1 base, with 14 bases between them. The CDR3 consists of 16 residues. The germline CDR1 and CDR2 sequences are SGHAT and FQNNGV. CDR3 in amino acids: CASSLIAVISNTEAFF. CDR3 nucleotides: TGTGCCAGCAGCTTAATCGCGGTGATTTCGAACACTGAAGCTTTCTTT.

The rearrangement joins TRBV6-5 to TRBJ2-3; 7 positions agree with TRBD2. CDR3 size: 15 residues. Per the germline V gene, CDR1 is MNHEY and CDR2 is SVGAGI. J gave up 3 bases and V 5 bases, and 8 bases lay outside the gene matches. In nucleotides, the CDR3 is TGTGCCAGCAGTCTTCGGGACTACTTAACAGATACGCAGTATTTT. Protein: CASSLRDYLTDTQYF.

V is TRBV7-2 and J is TRBJ2-7; TRBD2 matches 8 bases. The V gene end was trimmed by 2 bases and the J gene end by 3 bases; junction bases not matched to a gene: 15. CDR3 length equals 18 residues. Per the germline V gene, CDR1 is SGHTA and CDR2 is FQGNSA. CDR3 in amino acids: CASSLRALAGTNFYEQYF. The CDR3 nucleotides are TGTGCCAGCAGCTTAAGGGCCTTAGCGGGGACCAACTTCTACGAGCAGTACTTC.

The J gene is TRBJ1-1, the V gene TRBV11-2; no reliable D call. CDR3 length: 16 amino acids. Trimming stripped 2 bases from V and 2 bases from J, with 15 bases between. CDR1 and CDR2 (germline): SGHAT, FQNNGV. CDR3 in amino acids: CASSLRWSLSNTEAFF. The CDR3 DNA reads as TGTGCCAGCAGCTTACGATGGAGCTTGTCAAACACTGAAGCTTTCTTT.

The CDR3 sequence: CATSRVSGLAGGWNEQFF. CDR3 coding DNA: TGTGCCACCAGCAGAGTGTCGGGACTAGCGGGAGGGTGGAATGAGCAGTTCTTC. The chain links TRBV15 to TRBJ2-1, with 16 bases identical to TRBD2. This CDR3 has 18 residues. Germline V gives CDR1 LNHNV, CDR2 YYDKDF (reference sequence). V trimming: 1 base; J trimming: 7 bases; junction bases outside the gene matches: 7.

A single count supports this clone. The rearrangement uses TRBV18 and TRBJ2-7; a weak D match, TRBD1 (6 bases). Germline lookup yields CDR1 KGHSH and CDR2 LQKENI. Trimming removed 4 bases from V and 7 bases from J, with 11 bases in between. This CDR3 comprises 12 residues. CDR3 in DNA: TGTGCCAGCTCACTCGGACAGAAAGAGCAGTACTTC. It codes for CASSLGQKEQYF.

The rearrangement joins TRBV10-3 to TRBJ1-1, with 7 bases fitting TRBD1. CDR1 is ENHRY and CDR2 is SYGVKD in the germline V gene. V lost 7 bases and J lost 0; bases outside the gene matches: 5. There are 14 residues in the CDR3. CDR3 DNA sequence: TGTGCCATCACGGGGACAGCCATGAACACTGAAGCTTTCTTT. Translation gives CAITGTAMNTEAFF.